This T cell receptor (beta chain) was sequenced for a study of cytomegalovirus exposure and HLA in healthy donors. The PCR ran on 60 Vbeta and 13 Jbeta primers. The method was immunoSEQ multiplex PCR; TCRdb's version includes in-frame clones alone and lacks a portion of them. Here the sample spans 130,000 to 150,000 clones, 60% to 85% being singletons. CDR1 is SGHNT and CDR2 is YYREEE in the germline V gene (reference sequence). CDR3 size: 15 residues. The V and J ends lost 4 bases and 0 bases, in that order; junction bases with no gene match: 4. The TCR originated in a man aged 35-49 years in good health and CMV-seropositive. Sequenced: PBMCs. The chain combines TRBV5-4 with TRBJ2-1, with 7 bases matching TRBD2. The CDR3 DNA follows: TGTGCCAGCAGCGACGGGGGGAGCTCCTACAATGAGCAGTTCTTC. This translates into CASSDGGSSYNEQFF.